Following are 21 T cell receptor beta chains from one sample sequenced in a study of T cell repertoires in cytomegalovirus infection. TCRdb re-called the reads with MiXCR, one entry per CDR3 protein. Altogether some 700,000 distinct CDR3 sequences are present, 33% being singletons, with the ten largest covering 15% to 20%. Their antigen targets remain unknown. Sample: cultured PBMCs, taken from culture after CMV antigen stimulation. The receptors here all came from a human donor in good health (CMV status not recorded). Some clones in this sample may be carry-over from other donors' samples.

The CDR3 is CASSLGQGALGNTIYF. CDR3 sequence (DNA): TGTGCCAGCAGCTTAGGACAGGGGGCCCTCGGAAACACCATATATTTT. The chain combines TRBV11-2 with TRBJ1-3, with TRBD1 matching 10 bases. CDR3 length equals 16 residues. Germline V lookup: CDR1 SGHAT, CDR2 FQNNGV. The ends lost 1 base at V and 4 bases at J; junction bases unmatched: 4.

The V call is TRBV10-3, the J call TRBJ2-5; D might be TRBD2 (5 bases). V was clipped by 2 bases and J by 4 bases, with 11 bases between them. CDR1 and CDR2 (germline): ENHRY, SYGVKD. This CDR3 region has 14 residues. The CDR3 loop reads CAISEPSYSETQYF. For the CDR3, the DNA is TGTGCCATCAGTGAGCCTAGCTACTCAGAGACCCAGTACTTC.

The chain joins TRBV11-2 to TRBJ2-5; 10 bases map to TRBD2. V lost 5 bases and J lost 1; bases outside the gene matches: 13. Germline lookup yields CDR1 SGHAT and CDR2 FQNNGV. This CDR3 comprises 18 residues. CDR3 loop: CASSGQLAGTGPQETQYF. CDR3 in DNA: TGTGCCAGCAGCGGCCAACTAGCGGGAACGGGGCCCCAAGAGACCCAGTACTTC. Together with reference TRBV11-2 and TRBJ2-5, the CDR3 gives the full variable domain: EAGVAQSPRYKIIEKRQSVAFWCNPISGHATLYWYQQILGQGPKLLIQFQNNGVVDDSQLPKDRFSAERLKGVDSTLKIQPAKLEDSAVYLCASSGQLAGTGPQETQYFGPGTRLLVL.

This clonotype was seen many times. The V call is TRBV12-3 or TRBV12-4, the J call TRBJ1-1; a possible D gene is TRBD1 (5 bases). V lost 6 bases, J lost 7 bases, and 12 bases lay in between. This CDR3 spans 12 amino acids. The CDR3 nucleotides are TGTGCCAGCAGCCTGGGTGGGGGTGAAGCTTTCTTT. Translation: CASSLGGGEAFF.

This rearrangement joins TRBV7-2 to TRBJ2-3; D may correspond to TRBD1 or TRBD2 (6 bases each). With 1 base removed from V and 4 bases from J, the gap between germline ends came to 15 bases. The length of the CDR3 is 16 residues. CDR1 is SGHTA, CDR2 FQGNSA, per germline. The CDR3 spells CASSLGGASRADTQYF. CDR3 sequence (DNA): TGTGCCAGCAGCTTAGGGGGGGCGAGCCGGGCAGATACGCAGTATTTT.

Points on this clonotype: Mismatch with germline at one junction end may stem from a read error. V usage is TRBV7-9 and J usage is TRBJ1-2; 7 nucleotides match TRBD1. The CDR3 loop spans 14 amino acids. Germline assignment: CDR1 SEHNR and CDR2 FQNEAQ (reference sequence). The CDR3 DNA sequence: TGTGCCAGCAGCCCTAGAGGGACAGCCTTACATCCATTCTTC. Translated: CASSPRGTALHPFF.

The rearrangement joins TRBV20-1 to TRBJ1-1; the D is unclear. Trimming stripped 3 bases from V and 2 bases from J, with 7 bases between. The CDR3 sequence is 12 residues long. CDR1 and CDR2 (germline): DFQATT, SNEGSKA (reference sequence). Here the CDR3 reads CSARWQNTEAFF. CDR3 coding DNA: TGCAGTGCTAGGTGGCAAAACACTGAAGCTTTCTTT.

The CDR3 here is CASSSSAGPGARNYGYTF. The CDR3 nucleotides read TGTGCCAGCAGCTCCTCGGCGGGACCGGGGGCTCGTAACTATGGCTACACCTTC. The chain joins TRBV7-2 to TRBJ1-2; weak D call: TRBD1 (6 bases). Per the germline V gene, CDR1 is SGHTA and CDR2 is FQGNSA. Trimming shortened V by 4 bases and J by 1 base, and 22 bases separated the two germline ends. This CDR3 contains 18 residues.

The chain employs TRBV28 and TRBJ1-2, with TRBD1 matching over 7 bases. Germline CDR1 reads MDHEN; CDR2 reads SYDVKM. V gave up 5 bases and J gave up 10 bases; unmatched junction bases: 16. The CDR3 contains 15 residues. For the CDR3, the DNA is TGTGCCAGCAGTCCCAGGGGGAGATCCACGGGTGACTACACCTTC. This gives the protein CASSPRGRSTGDYTF.

This sequence joins TRBV11-2 and TRBJ2-1; 12 bases line up with TRBD2. Per germline, CDR1 SGHAT and CDR2 FQNNGV. CDR3 length: 17 amino acids. The V gene end was trimmed by 2 bases and the J gene end by 5 bases; junction bases not matched to a gene: 7. CDR3 nucleotides: TGTGCCAGCAGCTTAACTAGCGGGAGGCTTCGGGACAATGAGCAGTTCTTC. It is translated as CASSLTSGRLRDNEQFF.

This clonotype was recorded a few times. The chain uses TRBV7-2 and TRBJ2-1, with D unresolved. Trimming took off 7 bases at V and 0 bases at J, with 13 bases between the two ends. Germline CDR1 reads SGHTA; CDR2 reads FQGNSA. This CDR3 region has 15 residues. CDR3 DNA sequence: TGTGCCAGCATCCTTAGCCCGAGCTCCTACAATGAGCAGTTCTTC. Its protein product is CASILSPSSYNEQFF.

The chain has TRBV10-3 and TRBJ2-1; TRBD2 agrees at 14 bases. After removal of 6 bases from V and 6 bases from J, the junction contained 4 bases not matched to a gene. The CDR3 spans 15 residues. In germline, CDR1 is ENHRY, CDR2 SYGVKD. CDR3 nucleotide sequence: TGTGCCATCAGGGGACTAGCGGGAGTAAGCAATGAGCAGTTCTTC. It is translated as CAIRGLAGVSNEQFF.

This sequence joins TRBV4-1 and TRBJ1-2, with D hard to call. There are 15 residues in the CDR3. The V end was cut by 1 base, the J end by 5 bases, with 14 bases between. Germline-derived CDR1 and CDR2 are MGHRA and YSYEKL. The CDR3 DNA follows: TGCGCCAGCAGCCAAGGTCCGGGAACACCATATGGCTACACCTTC. Amino acid sequence: CASSQGPGTPYGYTF.

This clonotype has at least ten counts. V and J are TRBV7-2 and TRBJ2-1; TRBD2 is a possible D gene (5 bases). The germline V gene encodes CDR1 SGHTA and CDR2 FQGNSA. The CDR3 length is 14 residues. V lost 2 bases and J lost 6, with 11 bases in between. The CDR3 protein is CASSLSLVFNEQFF. In DNA form, the CDR3 reads TGTGCCAGCAGCTTATCACTAGTTTTCAATGAGCAGTTCTTC. Complete variable domain (other parts from reference TRBV7-2 and TRBJ2-1): GAGVSQSPSNKVTEKGKDVELRCDPISGHTALYWYRQSLGQGLEFLIYFQGNSAPDKSGLPSDRFSAERTGGSVSTLTIQRTQQEDSAVYLCASSLSLVFNEQFFGPGTRLTVL.

V gene TRBV28 combines with J gene TRBJ1-6; D not resolved. CDR1 and CDR2 from the germline V gene are MDHEN and SYDVKM. Deletions cut 3 bases from V and 14 bases from J, with 11 bases between. The CDR3 sequence is 12 residues long. The CDR3 is CASSFYREALHF. In DNA form, the CDR3 reads TGTGCCAGCAGTTTTTACAGAGAGGCCCTCCACTTT. The full variable domain, completed using reference TRBV28 and TRBJ1-6, is DVKVTQSSRYLVKRTGEKVFLECVQDMDHENMFWYRQDPGLGLRLIYFSYDVKMKEKGDIPEGYSVSREKKERFSLILESASTNQTSMYLCASSFYREALHFGNGTRLTVT.

The chain couples TRBV18 to TRBJ1-4; D remains unclear. V was shortened by 5 bases and J by 8 bases, with 15 bases between the two germline ends. The germline V gene encodes CDR1 KGHSH and CDR2 LQKENI. This CDR3 is built from 14 residues. This CDR3 reads CASSIGQPGEKLFF. In DNA form, the CDR3 reads TGTGCCAGCTCAATTGGGCAGCCCGGGGAAAAACTGTTTTTT.

The genes are TRBV10-3 and TRBJ2-7, with TRBD2 as a possible D gene (6 bases). The CDR3 length is 13 residues. V lost 9 bases and J 4 bases, leaving 16 bases between the germline ends. Germline loops: CDR1 ENHRY, CDR2 SYGVKD. The CDR3: CAIYDVGGYEQYF. In DNA form, the CDR3 reads TGTGCCATTTACGACGTCGGGGGTTACGAGCAGTACTTC.

Ten or more counts support this clonotype. This chain uses TRBV7-2 with TRBJ2-3; 8 nucleotides line up with TRBD2. The V and J ends lost 3 bases and 5 bases, in that order; junction bases with no gene match: 16. Germline CDR1 and CDR2: SGHTA and FQGNSA. The CDR3 has 18 residues. The CDR3 reads CASSLEAGVIRVGDTQYF. The DNA for the CDR3 is TGTGCCAGCAGCTTGGAAGCGGGAGTAATTAGGGTGGGAGATACGCAGTATTTT.

This clonotype showed up just once. The rearrangement joins TRBV19 to TRBJ2-3; D might be TRBD2 (5 bases). V lost 4 bases and J lost 1, with 12 bases in between. The CDR3 loop spans 15 amino acids. The germline V gene encodes CDR1 LNHDA and CDR2 SQIVND (reference sequence). Here the CDR3 reads CASSTRGPRTDTQYF. As DNA, the CDR3 is TGTGCCAGTAGTACCCGGGGTCCTCGCACAGATACGCAGTATTTT. Full variable domain (missing parts from reference TRBV19 and TRBJ2-3): DGGITQSPKYLFRKEGQNVTLSCEQNLNHDAMYWYRQDPGQGLRLIYYSQIVNDFQKGDIAEGYSVSREKKESFPLTVTSAQKNPTAFYLCASSTRGPRTDTQYFGPGTRLTVL.

V and J are TRBV7-2 and TRBJ2-7; TRBD1 is a possible D gene (5 bases). Per the germline V gene, CDR1 is SGHTA and CDR2 is FQGNSA. This CDR3 contains 13 residues. V dropped 2 bases and J dropped 6 bases, with 11 bases sitting between them. CDR3 sequence reads: CASSLSQGAEQYF. CDR3 sequence (DNA): TGTGCCAGCAGCTTATCGCAGGGCGCCGAGCAGTACTTC.

This clonotype was seen only a few times. The V call is TRBV6-6, the J call TRBJ2-5, with D possibly TRBD2 on 7 matching bases. Germline values: CDR1 MNHNY, CDR2 SVGAGI (reference sequence). The ends were cut back, 2 bases at V and 1 base at J, with 11 bases in the middle. The CDR3 is 15 amino acids. The CDR3 DNA sequence: TGTGCCAGCAGTTACGGGGGGGGCGGCCAAGAGACCCAGTACTTC. It codes for CASSYGGGGQETQYF.